Listed here are 5 T cell receptor beta chains from one sample, sequenced in a study of CD8 T cells in ankylosing spondylitis. TCRdb ran MiXCR on the 5' RACE reads and lists one entry per CDR3 protein. Of around 210,000 distinct CDR3 sequences in the sample, 8.2% were seen once. The material sequenced was blood, either unsorted or a sorted T cell fraction (not recorded which). These receptors came from a female donor with ankylosing spondylitis or in good health (not recorded which).

The genes are TRBV6-1 and TRBJ2-7; TRBD1 aligns across 7 bases. The junction had 14 bases not matched to a gene; V was cut back by 5 bases and J by 1 base. The germline CDR1 and CDR2 sequences are MNHNS and SASEGT. The CDR3 has 17 residues. Written as DNA, the CDR3 is TGTGCCAGCAGTACAGACCCAGTACAGGGGATGTCCTACGAGCAGTACTTC. Protein product: CASSTDPVQGMSYEQYF.

There are many counts of this clonotype. The rearrangement links TRBV7-2 to TRBJ2-5, with a tentative D call TRBD1 (6 bases). Deletions cut 2 bases from V and 7 bases from J, with 11 bases between. This CDR3 has 13 residues. Germline CDR1 is SGHTA and CDR2 is FQGNSA. This CDR3 reads CASSLTGIRTQYF. For the CDR3, the DNA is TGTGCCAGCAGCTTAACAGGGATAAGGACCCAGTACTTC. The whole variable domain, filled in from reference TRBV7-2 and TRBJ2-5, reads GAGVSQSPSNKVTEKGKDVELRCDPISGHTALYWYRQSLGQGLEFLIYFQGNSAPDKSGLPSDRFSAERTGGSVSTLTIQRTQQEDSAVYLCASSLTGIRTQYFGPGTRLLVL.

This clonotype was counted at least ten times. The chain joins TRBV12-3 or TRBV12-4 to TRBJ1-2; D ambiguous. V lost 6 bases and J lost 4, with 9 bases in between. The CDR3 spans 12 residues. CDR3 region: CASRMGIYGYTF. The CDR3 coding sequence is TGTGCCAGCAGAATGGGCATCTATGGCTACACCTTC.

This clonotype was seen repeatedly, ten times or more. The chain has TRBV4-2 and TRBJ2-7, with 10 positions matching TRBD1. V gave up 3 bases and J gave up 3 bases; unmatched junction bases: 5. The CDR3 covers 15 residues. Germline CDR1 reads LGHNA; CDR2 reads YNFKEQ. CDR3 region: CASSHRQGAVYEQYF. CDR3 bases: TGTGCCAGCAGCCACCGACAGGGGGCCGTCTACGAGCAGTACTTC.

This clonotype has more than one count but fewer than ten. This clone may be a read error of a much larger clone one base away. The J gene is TRBJ2-1, the V gene TRBV24-1, with 9 bases lining up with TRBD2. Per germline, CDR1 KGHDR and CDR2 SFDVKD. This CDR3 is 12 amino acids long. After removal of 12 bases from V and 7 bases from J, the junction contained 6 bases not matched to a gene. The CDR3 nucleotides are TGTGCCGCGGGGGGGGAGAGTAATGAGCAGTTCTTC. Translating it yields CAAGGESNEQFF.